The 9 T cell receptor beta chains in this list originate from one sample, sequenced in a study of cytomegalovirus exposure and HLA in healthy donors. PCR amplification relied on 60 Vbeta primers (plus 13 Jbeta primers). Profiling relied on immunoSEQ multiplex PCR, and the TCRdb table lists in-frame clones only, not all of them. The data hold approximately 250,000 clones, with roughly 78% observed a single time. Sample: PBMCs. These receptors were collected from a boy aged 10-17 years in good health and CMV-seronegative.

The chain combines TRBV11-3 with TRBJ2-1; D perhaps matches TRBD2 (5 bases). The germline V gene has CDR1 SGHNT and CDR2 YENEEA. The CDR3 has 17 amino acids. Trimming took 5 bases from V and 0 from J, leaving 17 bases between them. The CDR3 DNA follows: TGTGCCAGCAGCCCCAGGACTCTCCGGAGCTCCTACAATGAGCAGTTCTTC. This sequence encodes CASSPRTLRSSYNEQFF. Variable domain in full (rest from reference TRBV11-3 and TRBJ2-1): EAGVVQSPRYKIIEKKQPVAFWCNPISGHNTLYWYLQNLGQGPELLIRYENEEAVDDSQLPKDRFSAERLKGVDSTLKIQPAELGDSAVYLCASSPRTLRSSYNEQFFGPGTRLTVL.

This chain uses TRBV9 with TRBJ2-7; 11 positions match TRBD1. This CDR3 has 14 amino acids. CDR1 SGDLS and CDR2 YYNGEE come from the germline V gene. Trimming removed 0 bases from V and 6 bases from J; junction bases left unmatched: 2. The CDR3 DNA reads TGTGCCAGCAGCGTAGGGACAGGGGGCGGCGAGCAGTACTTC. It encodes CASSVGTGGGEQYF.

This CDR3 reads CASSPPPSGRAVSKNIQYF. CDR3 in DNA: TGTGCCAGCTCACCACCTCCTAGCGGGAGGGCCGTATCCAAAAACATTCAGTACTTC. V gene TRBV18 combines with J gene TRBJ2-4; 12 bases match TRBD2. CDR3 length: 19 residues. With V trimmed by 0 bases and J by 2 bases, 8 bases remained unmatched. The germline gives CDR1 KGHSH, CDR2 LQKENI.

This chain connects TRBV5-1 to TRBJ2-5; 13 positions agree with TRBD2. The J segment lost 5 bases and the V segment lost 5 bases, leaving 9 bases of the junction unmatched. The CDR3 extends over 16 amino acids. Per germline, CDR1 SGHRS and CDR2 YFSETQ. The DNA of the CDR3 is TGCGCCAGCAGGGAGGTACTAGCGGGAGGGCCTGAGACCCAGTACTTC. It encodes CASREVLAGGPETQYF.

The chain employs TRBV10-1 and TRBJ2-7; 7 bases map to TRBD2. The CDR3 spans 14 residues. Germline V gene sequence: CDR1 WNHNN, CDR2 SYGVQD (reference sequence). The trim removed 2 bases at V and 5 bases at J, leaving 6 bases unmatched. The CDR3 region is CASSEAGEVNEQYF. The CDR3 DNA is TGCGCCAGCAGTGAGGCGGGAGAGGTGAACGAGCAGTACTTC.

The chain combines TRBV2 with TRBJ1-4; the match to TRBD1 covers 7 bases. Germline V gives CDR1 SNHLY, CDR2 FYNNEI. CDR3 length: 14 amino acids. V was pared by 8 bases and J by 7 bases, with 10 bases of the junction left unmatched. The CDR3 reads CASGGQRAGEKLFF. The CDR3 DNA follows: TGTGCCAGCGGGGGACAGAGGGCTGGTGAAAAACTGTTTTTT.

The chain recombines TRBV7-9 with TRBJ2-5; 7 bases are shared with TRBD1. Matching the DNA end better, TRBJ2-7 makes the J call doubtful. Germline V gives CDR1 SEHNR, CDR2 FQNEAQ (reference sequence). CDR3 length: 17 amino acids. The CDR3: CASSLGARQGPYYEQYF. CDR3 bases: TGTGCCAGCAGCTTAGGGGCCAGACAGGGTCCCTACTACGAGCAGTACTTC.

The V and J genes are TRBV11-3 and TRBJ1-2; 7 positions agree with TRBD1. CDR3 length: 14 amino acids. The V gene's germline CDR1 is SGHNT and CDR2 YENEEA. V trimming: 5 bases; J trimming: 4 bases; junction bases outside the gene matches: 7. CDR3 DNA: TGTGCCAGCAGCAATACCGGGACAGCCTATGGCTACACCTTC. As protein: CASSNTGTAYGYTF.

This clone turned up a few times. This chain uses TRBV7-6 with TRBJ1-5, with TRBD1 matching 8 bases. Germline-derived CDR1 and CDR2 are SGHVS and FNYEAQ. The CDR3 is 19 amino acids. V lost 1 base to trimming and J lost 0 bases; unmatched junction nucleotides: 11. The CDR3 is CASSLGPGQGPYSNQPQHF. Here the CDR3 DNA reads TGTGCCAGCAGCTTAGGCCCTGGACAGGGACCTTATAGCAATCAGCCCCAGCATTTT.